The rows below give T cell receptor beta chains drawn from one sample of a study of shared clonotypes between healthy human individuals. The assay was immunoSEQ multiplex PCR, and TCRdb's table has in-frame clones only and misses some. This table holds about 2.4 million clones, 80% to 95% found once. Specimen: naive CD4+ T cells from PBMCs. The receptors derive from a young man in good health. Some clones in this sample may be carry-over from other donors' samples. Each CDR3 is given with its conserved first and last residue. D genes are given only for firm matches. A clone size is listed for some rows: how often the clone was seen (once, few, many), or a class if it is expanded.

len | d_gene | j_gene | abundance | v_gene | CDR3nt | CDR3aa
15 | NA | TRBJ2-5 | NA | TRBV21-1 | TGTGCCAGCAGCAAAGCCCCGGGAGTGGAAGAGACCCAGTACTTC | CASSKAPGVEETQYF
15 | TRBD2 | TRBJ2-7 | NA | TRBV4-3 | TGCGCCAGCAGCCAAGATCTAGCGGGAGGGTACGAGCAGTACTTC | CASSQDLAGGYEQYF
14 | TRBD1 | TRBJ1-1 | NA | TRBV7-9 | TGTGCCAGCAGCCTACAGGGGGCTTACACTGAAGCTTTCTTT | CASSLQGAYTEAFF
16 | TRBD2 | TRBJ2-1 | NA | TRBV6-1 | TGTGCCAGCAGAGAACTAGCGGGAGGGTCCTACAATGAGCAGTTCTTC | CASRELAGGSYNEQFF
14 | NA | TRBJ2-2 | NA | TRBV28 | TGTGCCAGCAGTTTGGGCCAGAACACCGGGGAGCTGTTTTTT | CASSLGQNTGELFF
12 | NA | TRBJ2-3 | NA | TRBV6-6 | TGTGCCAGCGCGACAGTAGGGGATACGCAGTATTTT | CASATVGDTQYF
14 | NA | TRBJ2-7 | NA | TRBV5-1 | TGCGCCAGCAGCGCGGGTGGGGAATACTACGAGCAGTACTTC | CASSAGGEYYEQYF
14 | NA | TRBJ1-5 | NA | TRBV7-8 | TGTGCCAGCAGCTTAGTTCAGGTGGGTCAGCCCCAGCATTTT | CASSLVQVGQPQHF
13 | TRBD2 | TRBJ2-1 | NA | TRBV5-1 | TGCGCCAGCAGCTTGACTAGCGGGGGAGGGCAGTTCTTC | CASSLTSGGGQFF
16 | NA | TRBJ2-7 | NA | TRBV7-2 | TGTGCCAGCAGCTTAGGGGGAAATCCTTCGGGCTACGAGCAGTACTTC | CASSLGGNPSGYEQYF
17 | TRBD1 | TRBJ2-1 | NA | TRBV23-1 | TGCGCCAGCAGTCAACCGACAAGGGGACAGGTCAACGATGAGCAGTTCTTC | CASSQPTRGQVNDEQFF
15 | NA | TRBJ2-7 | NA | TRBV7-2 | TGTGCCAGCAGCTTAGCAAAGGGGACTTCTTACGAGCAGTACTTC | CASSLAKGTSYEQYF
15 | TRBD1 | TRBJ2-7 | once | TRBV5-4 | TGTGCCAGCAGCTTGAGGACAGGGGATTCCTACGAGCAGTACTTC | CASSLRTGDSYEQYF
15 | NA | TRBJ1-2 | once | TRBV7-6 | TGTGCCAGCAGCCTCGCTCCCAGAGGCAACTATGGCTACACCTTC | CASSLAPRGNYGYTF
15 | TRBD2 | TRBJ2-7 | NA | TRBV30 | TGTGCCTGGAGTGAGGGACTAGCGGACAACTACGAGCAGTACTTC | CAWSEGLADNYEQYF
12 | NA | TRBJ1-5 | NA | TRBV5-6 | TGTGCCAGCAGCTTGGTCGGAGGACCCCAGCATTTT | CASSLVGGPQHF
17 | NA | TRBJ2-7 | NA | TRBV30 | TGTGCCTGGAGTGTAAGGGGGTTGGGGGACCGTTCCTACGAGCAGTACTTC | CAWSVRGLGDRSYEQYF
11 | NA | TRBJ2-1 | NA | TRBV11-3 | TGTGCCAGCAGCTCAGAAGGTGAGCAGTTCTTC | CASSSEGEQFF
17 | NA | TRBJ2-1 | NA | TRBV4-1 | TGCGCCAGCAGCCAATTCCGGGGAGGTCAATCCTACAATGAGCAGTTCTTC | CASSQFRGGQSYNEQFF
15 | NA | TRBJ2-1 | NA | TRBV11-2 | TGTGCCAGCAGCTTAGCGCAGAACCCTCACAATGAGCAGTTCTTC | CASSLAQNPHNEQFF
14 | NA | TRBJ2-5 | NA | TRBV6-5 | TGTGCCAGCAGTTACTCGAGGGACGGAGAGACCCAGTACTTC | CASSYSRDGETQYF
16 | NA | TRBJ1-2 | once | TRBV19 | TGTGCCAGTAGTGCCACCGGGTTGGGGGCTAACTATGGCTACACCTTC | CASSATGLGANYGYTF
11 | NA | TRBJ2-7 | NA | TRBV27 | TGTGCCACTTCTGCCCCCTACGAGCAGTACTTC | CATSAPYEQYF
15 | TRBD1 | TRBJ2-7 | NA | TRBV5-4 | TGTGCCAGCAGCTTGCCGGGACAGGCTTCCTACGAGCAGTACTTC | CASSLPGQASYEQYF
13 | NA | TRBJ2-7 | NA | TRBV14 | TGTGCCAGCAGCCAAGGACAGCGCTACGAGCAGTACTTC | CASSQGQRYEQYF
15 | TRBD1 | TRBJ1-2 | once | TRBV5-1 | TGCGCCAGCAGCTCGGCCGGGACAGGCCTCTATGGCTACACCTTC | CASSSAGTGLYGYTF
17 | TRBD2 | TRBJ2-2 | NA | TRBV28 | TGTGCCAGTGCTCGGCTAGCGGCCGTTTTGAACACCGGGGAGCTGTTTTTT | CASARLAAVLNTGELFF
14 | NA | TRBJ1-1 | NA | TRBV18 | TGTGCCAGCTCACCCCAGTCTCAGAACACTGAAGCTTTCTTT | CASSPQSQNTEAFF
16 | NA | TRBJ2-5 | NA | TRBV2 | TGTGCCAGCAGTCTTTGGGACGGAGCCCTCTCGGGGACCCAGTACTTC | CASSLWDGALSGTQYF
16 | TRBD2 | TRBJ2-5 | NA | TRBV27 | TGTGCCAGCAGACAATATAGCGGGAGAGCGCGAGAGACCCAGTACTTC | CASRQYSGRARETQYF
14 | NA | TRBJ2-5 | NA | TRBV7-9 | TGTGCCAGCAGCTTAGTTTACGGGGTCAGGACCCAGTACTTC | CASSLVYGVRTQYF
15 | NA | TRBJ2-7 | NA | TRBV9 | TGTGCCAGCAGCCCGGGAATGGACAGTTCCTACGAGCAGTACTTC | CASSPGMDSSYEQYF
12 | NA | TRBJ1-2 | NA | TRBV18 | TGTGCCAGCTCACCATCAGGGTATGGCTACACCTTC | CASSPSGYGYTF
11 | NA | TRBJ2-7 | NA | TRBV28 | TGTGCCAGCAGTTTAAGGACAGAGCAGTACTTC | CASSLRTEQYF
16 | NA | TRBJ1-5 | NA | TRBV11-2 | TGTGCCAGCAGTGTAAGTGGTAATCCGAGCAATCAGCCCCAGCATTTT | CASSVSGNPSNQPQHF
14 | TRBD2 | TRBJ2-5 | NA | TRBV27 | TGTGCCAGCAGGGGACTAGCGGGTGGAGAGACCCAGTACTTC | CASRGLAGGETQYF
12 | NA | TRBJ2-7 | NA | TRBV6-6 | TGTGCCAGCAGTGGGGACGTTTCCGAGCAGTACTTC | CASSGDVSEQYF
17 | NA | TRBJ2-1 | once | TRBV10-3 | TGTGCCTCCCGGACTAGGTCAGGGCAGGGGGCCTCGGGTGAGCAGTTCTTC | CASRTRSGQGASGEQFF
14 | TRBD2 | TRBJ2-7 | NA | TRBV6-1 | TGTGCCAGCAGGAGAAGCGGGGCCTCCTACGAGCAGTACTTC | CASRRSGASYEQYF
12 | NA | TRBJ1-2 | NA | TRBV29-1 | TGCAGCGTTGGTGGGGGGCCTTCTGGCTACACCTTC | CSVGGGPSGYTF
16 | TRBD1 | TRBJ2-6 | NA | TRBV28 | TGTGCCAGCAGACGGACAGGGCAGGCCGGGGCCAACGTCCTGACTTTC | CASRRTGQAGANVLTF
15 | TRBD2 | TRBJ2-1 | NA | TRBV6-1 | TGTGCCAGCAGCTCCGGGTTAGCGGGTTTTAATGAGCAGTTCTTC | CASSSGLAGFNEQFF
14 | NA | TRBJ1-2 | NA | TRBV4-1 | TGCGCCAGCAGCCAAGTCGGAATTAACTATGGCTACACCTTC | CASSQVGINYGYTF
15 | NA | TRBJ1-2 | NA | TRBV30 | TGTGCCTGGAGTCCCTGGACTCTCCTGAGCTATGGCTACACCTTC | CAWSPWTLLSYGYTF
13 | NA | TRBJ1-1 | NA | TRBV15 | TGTGCCACCAGCAGAGATCGGTCGGGGGAAGCTTTCTTT | CATSRDRSGEAFF
16 | NA | TRBJ1-3 | NA | TRBV13 | TGTGCCAGCAGTCATAATCGGCCCTTCTCTGGAAACACCATATATTTT | CASSHNRPFSGNTIYF
12 | NA | TRBJ1-2 | once | TRBV28 | TGTGCCAGCAGCCTGACAGGACATGGCTACACCTTC | CASSLTGHGYTF
17 | TRBD2 | TRBJ2-3 | NA | TRBV9 | TGTGCCAGCAGCGTAGGTGTAGGCGGGAGGAGTGGAGATACGCAGTATTTT | CASSVGVGGRSGDTQYF
16 | NA | TRBJ2-1 | NA | TRBV14 | TGTGCCAGCAGCCAAGATCTAGGACAGCATTACAATGAGCAGTTCTTC | CASSQDLGQHYNEQFF
16 | NA | TRBJ2-7 | NA | TRBV7-2 | TGTGCCAGCAGCTTAACGTTCGCGCCTAGCTCCTACGAGCAGTACTTC | CASSLTFAPSSYEQYF
16 | TRBD1 | TRBJ1-4 | NA | TRBV6-1 | TGTGCCAGCAGTGACAGGGGGCTGTCGTCTAGCGAAAAACTGTTTTTT | CASSDRGLSSSEKLFF
15 | NA | TRBJ1-5 | NA | TRBV6-1 | TGTGCCAGCAGTGCCGCGGTGGCAGGCAATCAGCCCCAGCATTTT | CASSAAVAGNQPQHF
14 | NA | TRBJ2-2 | NA | TRBV6-6 | TGTGCCAGCCGAAACAGGGAAGGCGCCGGGGAGCTGTTTTTT | CASRNREGAGELFF
16 | NA | TRBJ2-2 | NA | TRBV5-1 | TGCGCCAGCAGCTTGGGTATGGTGCCAGGGACCGGGGAGCTGTTTTTT | CASSLGMVPGTGELFF
15 | NA | TRBJ1-2 | NA | TRBV6-5 | TGTGCCAGCAGTTACCCCGGGACCTTGGGAGGTGGCTACACCTTC | CASSYPGTLGGGYTF
12 | NA | TRBJ2-5 | NA | TRBV2 | TGTGCCATTACGGACCTACAAGAGACCCAGTACTTC | CAITDLQETQYF
13 | NA | TRBJ2-7 | NA | TRBV6-5 | TGTGCCAGCAACGATGGGACACTGGGAGAGCAGTACTTC | CASNDGTLGEQYF